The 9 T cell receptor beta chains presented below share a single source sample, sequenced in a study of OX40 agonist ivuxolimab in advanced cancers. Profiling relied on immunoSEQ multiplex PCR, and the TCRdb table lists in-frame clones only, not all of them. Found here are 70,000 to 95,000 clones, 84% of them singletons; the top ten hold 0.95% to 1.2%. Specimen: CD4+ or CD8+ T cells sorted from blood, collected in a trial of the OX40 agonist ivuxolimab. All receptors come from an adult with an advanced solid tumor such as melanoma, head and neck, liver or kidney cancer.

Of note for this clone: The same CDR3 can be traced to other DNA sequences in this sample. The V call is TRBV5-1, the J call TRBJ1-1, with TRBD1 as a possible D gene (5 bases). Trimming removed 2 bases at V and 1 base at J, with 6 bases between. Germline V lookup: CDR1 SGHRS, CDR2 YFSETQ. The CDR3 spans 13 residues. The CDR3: CASSFTGNTEAFF. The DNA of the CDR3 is TGCGCCAGCAGCTTTACAGGGAACACTGAAGCTTTCTTT.

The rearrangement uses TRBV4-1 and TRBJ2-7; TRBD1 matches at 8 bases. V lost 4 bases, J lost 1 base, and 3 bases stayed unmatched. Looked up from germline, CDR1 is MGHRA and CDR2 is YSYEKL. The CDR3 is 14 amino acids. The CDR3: CASSPGQVSYEQYF. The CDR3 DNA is TGCGCCAGCAGCCCGGGACAGGTATCCTACGAGCAGTACTTC.

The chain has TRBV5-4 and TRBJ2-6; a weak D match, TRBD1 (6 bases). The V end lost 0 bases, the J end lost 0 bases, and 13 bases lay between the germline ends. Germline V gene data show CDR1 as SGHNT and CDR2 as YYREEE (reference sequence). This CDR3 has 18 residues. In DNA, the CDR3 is TGTGCCAGCAGCTTGGAGATGACAGGTGACTCTGGGGCCAACGTCCTGACTTTC. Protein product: CASSLEMTGDSGANVLTF.

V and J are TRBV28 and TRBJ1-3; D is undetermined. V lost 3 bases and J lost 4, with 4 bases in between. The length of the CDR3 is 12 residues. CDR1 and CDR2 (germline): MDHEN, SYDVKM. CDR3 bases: TGTGCCAGCAGTTTTAGAGGAAACACCATATATTTT. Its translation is CASSFRGNTIYF.

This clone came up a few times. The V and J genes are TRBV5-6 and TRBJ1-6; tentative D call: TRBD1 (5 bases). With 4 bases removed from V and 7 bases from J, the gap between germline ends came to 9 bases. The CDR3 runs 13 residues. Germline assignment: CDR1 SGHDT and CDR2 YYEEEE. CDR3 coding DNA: TGTGCCAGCAGCGGGGCAGCCAATTCACCCCTCCACTTT. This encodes CASSGAANSPLHF. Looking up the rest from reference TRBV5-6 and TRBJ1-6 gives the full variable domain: DAGVTQSPTHLIKTRGQQVTLRCSPKSGHDTVSWYQQALGQGPQFIFQYYEEEERQRGNFPDRFSGHQFPNYSSELNVNALLLGDSALYLCASSGAANSPLHFGNGTRLTVT.

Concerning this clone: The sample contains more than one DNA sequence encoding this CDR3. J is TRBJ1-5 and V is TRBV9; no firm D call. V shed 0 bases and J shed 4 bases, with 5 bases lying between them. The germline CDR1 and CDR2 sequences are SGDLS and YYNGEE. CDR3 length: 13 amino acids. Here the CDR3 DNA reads TGTGCCAGCAGCGTAGAGGAAAATCAGCCCCAGCATTTT. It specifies CASSVEENQPQHF.

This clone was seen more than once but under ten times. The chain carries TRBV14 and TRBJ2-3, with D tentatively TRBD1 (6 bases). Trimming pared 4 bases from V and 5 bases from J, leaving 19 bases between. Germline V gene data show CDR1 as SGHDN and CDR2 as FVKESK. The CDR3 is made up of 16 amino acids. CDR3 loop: CASSLTPAGAGDTQYF. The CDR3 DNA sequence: TGTGCCAGCAGCCTCACCCCGGCAGGGGCTGGAGATACGCAGTATTTT.

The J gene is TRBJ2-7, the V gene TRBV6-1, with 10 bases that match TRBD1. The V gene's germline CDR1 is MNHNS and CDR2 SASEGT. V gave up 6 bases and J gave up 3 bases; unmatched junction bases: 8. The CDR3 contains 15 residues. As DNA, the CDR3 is TGTGCCAGCAGGCCCGGACAGGGGGGGGACTACGAGCAGTACTTC. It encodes CASRPGQGGDYEQYF.

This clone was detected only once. Written as DNA, the CDR3 is TGTGCCAGCAGCCCTAATTTTGGTAGCTCCACCTACGAGCAGTACTTC. Its protein product is CASSPNFGSSTYEQYF. The chain employs TRBV28 and TRBJ2-7; D not certain. Germline V lookup: CDR1 MDHEN, CDR2 SYDVKM. Trimming pared 6 bases from V and 2 bases from J, leaving 20 bases between. The CDR3 sequence is 16 residues long.